Below are 10 T cell receptor beta chains sequenced from a single sample in a study of CD8+ T cells in alopecia areata. The authors sorted pooled cutaneous lymph node cells using CD4, CD8alpha, NKG2D, NKG2ACE and other markers. Sequencing templates came from extracted RNA that was reverse transcribed into cDNA. Clones were read by immunoSEQ multiplex PCR, and TCRdb kept only the in-frame ones, dropping some. The repertoire consists of around 300,000 clones, none detected only once. Sequencing was done on a sample of CD4+ T cells sorted from a lymph node. The receptors were sampled from a C3H/HeJ mouse with alopecia areata. For this mouse line, the MHC haplotype is H2-k.

This clone has just a few counts. The genes and germline here are from mouse. Read sequence stops 4 residues before the CDR3 end, and the germline J gene provides the missing end. The chain joins TRBV1 to TRBJ2-1; a weak D match, TRBD1 (5 bases). The V gene's germline CDR1 is NSQYPW and CDR2 LRSPGD (reference sequence). The CDR3 totals 14 residues. The CDR3 loop reads CTCSAGPGPAEQFF. CDR3 DNA, as far as it was read: TGCACCTGCAGTGCAGGGCCAGGGCCGGCT.

This clone was detected many times. Mouse germline and gene names are used. The CDR3 extends 4 residues past the end of the read, so its final part is completed from the germline J gene. The chain links TRBV13-1 to TRBJ2-2; D is unclear. Trimming stripped 0 bases from V and 4 bases from J, with 4 bases between. CDR1 and CDR2 (germline): NSHNY, SYGAGN. The CDR3 is made up of 13 amino acids. CDR3 bases read: TGTGCCAGCAGTGATGACAGCACCGGG. It encodes CASSDDSTG. The full CDR3 reads CASSDDSTGQLYF.

This clone was found a few times. Possible read error: a much larger clone is one base away. Germline and genes here are mouse. Read sequence stops 4 residues before the CDR3 end, and the germline J gene provides the missing end. In the same sample, other DNA sequences code for this CDR3. The chain uses TRBV13-2 and TRBJ2-1; 8 nucleotides agree with TRBD2. With 2 bases clipped from V and 2 bases from J, the junction kept 0 bases outside the gene matches. The germline gives CDR1 NNHNN, CDR2 SYGAGS (reference sequence). The CDR3 is 14 residues long. The CDR3 DNA, read in part, is TGTGCCAGCGGTGACTGGGGGGACTATGCT. Translation gives CASGDWGDYA. The complete CDR3 protein is CASGDWGDYAEQFF.

This clone was detected a few times. Gene names are mouse gene names. Sequencing ends 4 residues short of the CDR3 end; the germline J gene provides the rest. This chain joins TRBV13-3 and TRBJ2-2; no clear D gene. The CDR3 has 13 residues. The germline gives CDR1 NNHDY, CDR2 SYVADS. V dropped 4 bases and J dropped 3 bases, with 7 bases sitting between them. The part of the CDR3 DNA that was read is TGTGCCAGCAGTTTGGGTGACACCGGG. Translating gives CASSLGDTG. The whole CDR3 sequence is CASSLGDTGQLYF.

Comments on this clone: Gene labels here are mouse ones. The CDR3 goes on 4 residues after the read ends, and that part is filled in from the germline J gene. The chain employs TRBV13-1 and TRBJ2-2, with D possibly matching TRBD1 (6 bases). CDR1 and CDR2 (germline): NSHNY, SYGAGN. The CDR3 length is 17 residues. Trimming stripped 0 bases from V and 3 bases from J, with 15 bases between. CDR3 protein: CASSDAQGQRYTGQLYF. The CDR3 DNA, read in part, is TGTGCCAGCAGTGATGCCCAGGGGCAGAGGTACACCGGG.

Concerning this clone itself: The germline and genes are mouse ones. Read data end 4 residues before the CDR3 end; the end is taken from the germline J gene. This chain connects TRBV17 to TRBJ2-4, with D uncertain. The germline V gene has CDR1 MNHDT and CDR2 YYDKIL. CDR3 size: 15 residues. V was trimmed by 2 bases and J by 0 bases, leaving 9 bases between them. CDR3 sequence: CASSRRGSSQNTLYF. CDR3 bases read: TGTGCTAGCAGTAGAAGAGGGTCTAGTCAAAAC.

Details on this clone: All gene names here are mouse names. The read comes to an end 4 residues before the CDR3 does, leaving the germline J gene to fill in the end. The V call is TRBV13-2, the J call TRBJ2-1, with 8 positions matching TRBD1. CDR1 and CDR2 from the germline V gene are NNHNN and SYGAGS (reference sequence). Trimming cost V 3 bases and J 5 bases; bases outside gene matches: 4. This CDR3 is 14 amino acids long. CDR3 amino acids: CASGGRTGHAEQFF. CDR3 DNA, as far as it was read: TGTGCCAGCGGTGGCCGGACAGGGCATGCT.

This clone has just a few counts. Each gene name is a mouse one. The CDR3 end lies 4 residues beyond the end of the read and is filled in from the germline J gene. The chain carries TRBV29 and TRBJ2-5; a weak D match, TRBD1 (5 bases). The CDR3 runs 10 residues. Germline V CDR1 and CDR2: MSHET, SYDVDS. The CDR3 DNA, read in part, is TGTGCTAGCGCAGGGGAC. Encoded protein: CASAGD. The whole CDR3 region reads CASAGDTQYF.

This clone has more than one count but fewer than ten. Gene and germline names: mouse. Sequencing ends 4 residues short of the CDR3 end; the germline J gene provides the rest. This chain links TRBV31 with TRBJ2-2; TRBD1 matches 7 bases. V was pared by 4 bases and J by 2 bases, with 1 base of the junction left unmatched. CDR1 is GKSSPN, CDR2 SITVG, per germline. The CDR3 sequence is 13 residues long. CDR3 region: CAWTRGNTGQLYF. The part of the CDR3 DNA that was read is TGTGCCTGGACCAGGGGGAACACCGGG.

This clone was seen repeatedly, ten times or more. Mouse germline and gene names are used. The CDR3 end is not reached by the read, which stops 4 residues before it; the germline J gene fills it in. Other DNA sequences in the sample encode the same CDR3. V gene TRBV19 combines with J gene TRBJ2-3; possibly TRBD2 for D (6 bases). Looked up from germline, CDR1 is FNHDT and CDR2 is SITEND (reference sequence). The CDR3 has 15 amino acids. V was cut by 2 bases and J by 0 bases, with 10 bases left in between. The CDR3: CASSIWGTSAETLYF. The DNA read from the CDR3 is TGTGCCAGCAGTATTTGGGGGACTAGTGCAGAA.